A single sample gave rise to the 8 T cell receptor beta chains below, sequenced in a study of cytomegalovirus exposure and HLA in healthy donors. Use of 60 Vbeta and 13 Jbeta primers characterized the PCR. Clones were read by immunoSEQ multiplex PCR, and TCRdb kept only the in-frame ones, dropping some. Here the sample spans 130,000 to 150,000 clones, approximately 79% being singletons. Sequences were obtained from PBMCs. Receptors were obtained from a man between 18 and 29 years old in good health and CMV-seropositive.

V gene TRBV28 combines with J gene TRBJ1-1; D is unclear. Germline CDR1 reads MDHEN; CDR2 reads SYDVKM. The CDR3 contains 15 residues. V lost 8 bases to trimming and J lost 0 bases, with 16 bases between them. CDR3 bases: TGTGCCAGCCGAACCTCCCGCGGCATGAACACTGAAGCTTTCTTT. It encodes CASRTSRGMNTEAFF.

The J gene is TRBJ1-6, the V gene TRBV27; TRBD1 aligns across 7 bases. This CDR3 is built from 14 residues. Germline V gene lookup returns CDR1 MNHEY and CDR2 SMNVEV (reference sequence). Trimming took 5 bases from V and 7 from J; bases not matched to a gene: 5. The chain's CDR3 is CASSLRGLNSPLHF. CDR3 DNA sequence: TGTGCCAGCAGTCTCAGGGGGTTGAATTCACCCCTCCACTTT.

The J gene is TRBJ2-5, the V gene TRBV27; D remains unclear. From germline, CDR1 is MNHEY and CDR2 SMNVEV (reference sequence). V was clipped by 0 bases and J by 11 bases, with 19 bases between them. The CDR3 runs 15 residues. The CDR3: CASSLSVVVVEEQYF. The CDR3 region has the DNA TGTGCCAGCAGTTTATCCGTGGTTGTAGTAGAAGAGCAGTACTTC.

This clone was detected once. The chain couples TRBV7-9 to TRBJ2-2; a weak D match, TRBD2 (5 bases). Germline values: CDR1 SEHNR, CDR2 FQNEAQ (reference sequence). This CDR3 spans 15 amino acids. Deletions cut 1 base from V and 5 bases from J, with 11 bases between. CDR3 nucleotide sequence: TGTGCCAGCAGCTTAGATCCCGGGATTACCGGGGAGCTGTTTTTT. This encodes CASSLDPGITGELFF.

This chain joins TRBV19 and TRBJ2-7, with 9 bases identical to TRBD1. The germline V gene has CDR1 LNHDA and CDR2 SQIVND (reference sequence). The CDR3 loop spans 15 amino acids. Germline trimming cut 4 bases from V and 5 bases from J; bases unmatched to any gene: 9. The CDR3 region is CASSNLQGAHNEQYF. The CDR3 DNA is TGTGCCAGTAGTAACTTACAGGGGGCGCACAACGAGCAGTACTTC.

This clone appeared a few times. The chain uses TRBV15 and TRBJ2-3; maybe TRBD2 (6 bases). The germline gives CDR1 LNHNV, CDR2 YYDKDF (reference sequence). V was cut by 5 bases and J by 4 bases, with 10 bases left in between. The CDR3 contains 13 residues. The DNA for the CDR3 is TGTGCCACCAGCCCCCGGGGGTCAGATACGCAGTATTTT. As protein: CATSPRGSDTQYF.

This chain uses TRBV5-1 with TRBJ2-3; no reliable D call. The CDR3 contains 13 residues. V lost 4 bases and J lost 6, with 12 bases in between. The germline V gene encodes CDR1 SGHRS and CDR2 YFSETQ. The CDR3 reads CASSPGPADTQYF. Here the CDR3 DNA reads TGCGCCAGCAGCCCCGGTCCCGCGGATACGCAGTATTTT.

This sequence joins TRBV15 and TRBJ1-2; D is uncertain. V dropped 2 bases and J dropped 5 bases, with 12 bases sitting between them. CDR3 length equals 14 residues. The germline V gene encodes CDR1 LNHNV and CDR2 YYDKDF (reference sequence). The CDR3 DNA reads TGTGCCACCAGCAGACAATCGACTTGGTATGGCTACACCTTC. This codes for CATSRQSTWYGYTF.